This T cell receptor (beta chain) is drawn from a study of blood T cell repertoires in COVID-19. Study-wide context: Collection of acute and convalescent COVID-19 samples took place in the United States, Italy and Spain.

CDR3 size: 15 residues. Germline loops: CDR1 KGHDR, CDR2 SFDVKD. Trimming took off 5 bases at V and 1 base at J, with 13 bases between the two ends. Participant-given clinical history determined each cohort assignment. Exposed volunteers were people who met a COVID-19 case within 2 weeks before study entry. In the authors' workflow: Reference gene primer amplification in the assay estimated nucleated cell counts. The data were produced by immunoSEQ multiplex PCR, yet TCRdb's version contains in-frame clones alone and is incomplete. D and trimming come from the DNA, and the V and J calls and clone size come from that table. The table includes roughly 200,000 clones, approximately 86% detected once.

The sequenced sample was PBMCs or T cells enriched from blood (not recorded which). This receptor was identified in a woman in her 30s who had been exposed to COVID-19. The chain recombines TRBV24-1 with TRBJ2-5; the D gene is possibly TRBD1 (5 bases). The CDR3 DNA reads as TGTGCCACCAGTGGAACAACAGGCGCCCAAGAGACCCAGTACTTC. This sequence encodes CATSGTTGAQETQYF.